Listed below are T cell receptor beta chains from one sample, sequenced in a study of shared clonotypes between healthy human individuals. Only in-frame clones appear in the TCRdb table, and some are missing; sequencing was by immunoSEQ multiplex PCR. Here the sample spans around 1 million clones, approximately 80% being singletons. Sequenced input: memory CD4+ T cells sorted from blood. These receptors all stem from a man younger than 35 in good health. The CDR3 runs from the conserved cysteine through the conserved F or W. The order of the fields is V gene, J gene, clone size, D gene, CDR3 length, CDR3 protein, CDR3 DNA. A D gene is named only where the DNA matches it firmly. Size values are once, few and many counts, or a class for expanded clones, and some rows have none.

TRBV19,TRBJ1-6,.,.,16,CASSIAYYGPNSPLHF,TGTGCCAGTAGTATAGCGTATTACGGACCGAATTCACCCCTCCACTTT
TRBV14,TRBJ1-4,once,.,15,CASTPRKATNEKLFF,TGTGCCAGCACCCCGAGAAAGGCAACTAATGAAAAACTGTTTTTT
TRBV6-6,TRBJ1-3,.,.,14,CASGTEGSGNTIYF,TGTGCCAGCGGAACCGAGGGTTCTGGAAACACCATATATTTT
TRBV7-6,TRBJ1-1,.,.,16,CASSLGQGGLNTEAFF,TGTGCCAGCAGCTTAGGGCAGGGAGGCCTTAACACTGAAGCTTTCTTT
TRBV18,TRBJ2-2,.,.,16,CASATAGGINTGELFF,TGTGCCAGCGCAACGGCGGGCGGGATAAACACCGGGGAGCTGTTTTTT
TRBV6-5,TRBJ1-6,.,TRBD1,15,CASSYSNQGDSPLHF,TGTGCCAGCAGTTACTCGAACCAGGGGGACTCACCCCTCCACTTT
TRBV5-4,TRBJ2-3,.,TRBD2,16,CASSASTSGNTDTQYF,TGTGCCAGCAGCGCATCGACTAGCGGTAACACAGATACGCAGTATTTT
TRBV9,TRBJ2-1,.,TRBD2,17,CASSPGVGSGGYNEQFF,TGTGCCAGCAGCCCAGGGGTAGGTAGCGGGGGTTACAATGAGCAGTTCTTC
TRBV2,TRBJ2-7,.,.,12,CASTRQTYEQYF,TGTGCCAGCACGAGACAGACCTACGAGCAGTACTTC
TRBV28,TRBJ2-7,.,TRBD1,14,CASSTGTVPYEQYF,TGTGCCAGCAGCACCGGGACAGTTCCTTACGAGCAGTACTTC
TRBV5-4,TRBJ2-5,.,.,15,CASSFSGTRQETQYF,TGTGCCAGCAGCTTTTCTGGGACTCGGCAAGAGACCCAGTACTTC
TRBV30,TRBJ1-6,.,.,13,CACPRDSSSPLHF,TGTGCCTGCCCCCGGGATTCGTCATCACCCCTCCACTTT
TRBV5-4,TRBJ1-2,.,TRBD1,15,CASSGDRGRLYGYTF,TGTGCCAGCAGCGGGGACAGGGGGCGCCTCTATGGCTACACCTTC
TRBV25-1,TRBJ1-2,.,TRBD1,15,CASSERQGVNYGYTF,TGTGCCAGCAGTGAGCGACAGGGTGTTAACTATGGCTACACCTTC
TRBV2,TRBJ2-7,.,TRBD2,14,CASSGLAGNFEQYF,TGTGCCAGCAGTGGACTAGCGGGGAACTTCGAGCAGTACTTC
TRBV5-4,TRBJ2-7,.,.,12,CASSPLGYEQYF,TGTGCCAGCAGCCCGCTGGGGTACGAGCAGTACTTC
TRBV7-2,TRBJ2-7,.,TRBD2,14,CASSFRDYSYEQYF,TGTGCCAGCAGCTTCCGGGACTACTCCTACGAGCAGTACTTC
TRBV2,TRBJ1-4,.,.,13,CASTGTQNEKLFF,TGTGCCAGTACCGGGACCCAAAATGAAAAACTGTTTTTT
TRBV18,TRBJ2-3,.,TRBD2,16,CASSPSLAGLTDTQYF,TGTGCCAGCTCACCCTCCCTAGCGGGCCTCACAGATACGCAGTATTTT
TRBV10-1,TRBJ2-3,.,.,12,CASSPKGDTQYF,TGCGCCAGCAGTCCAAAGGGAGATACGCAGTATTTT
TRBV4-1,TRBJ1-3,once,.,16,CASSQPTGPSGNTIYF,TGCGCCAGCAGCCAACCGACAGGACCCTCTGGAAACACCATATATTTT
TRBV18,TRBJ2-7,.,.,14,CASSPTPQGSEQYF,TGTGCCAGCTCACCAACTCCACAGGGTTCAGAACAGTACTTC
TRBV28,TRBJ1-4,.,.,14,CASSLDRLDEKLFF,TGTGCCAGCAGTTTAGACAGGCTGGATGAAAAACTGTTTTTT
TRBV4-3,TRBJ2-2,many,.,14,CASSQSRGSGELFF,TGCGCCAGCAGCCAAAGCAGGGGAAGCGGGGAGCTGTTTTTT
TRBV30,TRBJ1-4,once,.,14,CAWSVGGLTEKLFF,TGTGCCTGGAGTGTAGGCGGGCTTACTGAAAAACTGTTTTTT
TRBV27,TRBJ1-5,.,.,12,CATSRGTQPQHF,TGTGCCACCTCAAGGGGGACCCAGCCCCAGCATTTT
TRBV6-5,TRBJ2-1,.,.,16,CASSSEGGGPRPVLFF,TGTGCCAGCAGTTCCGAGGGGGGCGGCCCTCGTCCAGTCCTGTTCTTC
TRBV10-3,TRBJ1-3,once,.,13,CANGTPDGNTIYF,TGTGCCAACGGGACACCTGACGGAAACACCATATATTTT